This passage covers 29 T cell receptor beta chains from one sample sequenced in a study of cytomegalovirus exposure and HLA in healthy donors. The study ran its PCR with 60 Vbeta and 13 Jbeta primers. Using immunoSEQ multiplex PCR, the repertoire was profiled, and TCRdb retains in-frame clones only, with some absent. The sample records 150,000 or so clones, 65% to 80% being singletons. Input material: PBMCs. The receptors come from a woman in her 30s in good health and CMV-seronegative.

The chain has TRBV7-2 and TRBJ1-2, with D perhaps matching TRBD1 (5 bases). The CDR3 runs 17 residues. V was pared by 1 base and J by 4 bases, with 19 bases between. Germline V gives CDR1 SGHTA, CDR2 FQGNSA. CDR3: CASSLGANRGFSYGYTF. The CDR3 DNA reads as TGTGCCAGCAGCTTAGGAGCGAATCGGGGGTTCTCCTATGGCTACACCTTC.

V and J are TRBV15 and TRBJ1-3; the match to TRBD1 covers 8 bases. This CDR3 has 15 residues. Germline CDR1 reads LNHNV; CDR2 reads YYDKDF (reference sequence). The ends lost 5 bases at V and 2 bases at J; junction bases unmatched: 5. Here the CDR3 reads CATSGQTGAGNTIYF. CDR3 nucleotides: TGTGCCACCAGCGGCCAGACAGGGGCTGGAAACACCATATATTTT.

The chain carries TRBV6-5 and TRBJ2-7; D might be TRBD2 (7 bases). V was shortened by 0 bases and J by 4 bases, with 13 bases between the two germline ends. The length of the CDR3 is 15 residues. CDR1 and CDR2 (germline): MNHEY, SVGAGI. The CDR3 here is CASSYSAGEGYEQYF. DNA for the CDR3: TGTGCCAGCAGTTACTCCGCAGGGGAGGGATACGAGCAGTACTTC.

This sequence joins TRBV4-3 and TRBJ2-7, with D unresolved. Germline CDR1 reads LGHNA; CDR2 reads YSLEER. Trimming stripped 4 bases from V and 1 base from J, with 14 bases between. This CDR3 is 15 amino acids long. The CDR3 protein is CASSLRVQPSYEQYF. CDR3 coding DNA: TGCGCCAGCAGCCTCCGGGTCCAACCATCCTACGAGCAGTACTTC.

The chain is built from TRBV28 and TRBJ2-5; tentatively, D is TRBD1 (6 bases). V was pared by 5 bases and J by 5 bases, with 18 bases between. In germline, CDR1 is MDHEN, CDR2 SYDVKM. This CDR3 spans 15 amino acids. The CDR3 bases are TGTGCCAGCAGTGGCTCGGGACACGGCGGGGAGACCCAGTACTTC. Translation: CASSGSGHGGETQYF.

This chain uses TRBV9 with TRBJ2-3, with 8 nucleotides matching TRBD2. This CDR3 region has 15 residues. The trim removed 0 bases at V and 2 bases at J, leaving 2 bases unmatched. Germline V gives CDR1 SGDLS, CDR2 YYNGEE. The chain's CDR3 is CASSVASGYTDTQYF. CDR3 DNA: TGTGCCAGCAGCGTAGCTAGCGGGTACACAGATACGCAGTATTTT.

The chain joins TRBV15 to TRBJ1-2; 7 nucleotides match TRBD1. The CDR3 runs to 16 residues. Germline V gene sequence: CDR1 LNHNV, CDR2 YYDKDF (reference sequence). V shed 3 bases and J 2 bases; nucleotides not matched to a gene: 9. CDR3 loop: CATSRTTGVSNYGYTF. The CDR3 region has the DNA TGTGCCACCAGCAGGACCACAGGGGTTTCCAACTATGGCTACACCTTC.

The gene calls are TRBV6-1 and TRBJ2-7; D is possibly TRBD2 (5 bases). This CDR3 is built from 15 residues. Per germline, CDR1 MNHNS and CDR2 SASEGT. V lost 4 bases, J lost 4 bases, and 17 bases lay in between. The CDR3: CASSVAVGRGYEQYF. In DNA, the CDR3 is TGTGCCAGCAGTGTCGCGGTGGGTCGGGGATACGAGCAGTACTTC.

Details on this clone: A junction end diverges from the germline sequence, so it may reflect a read error. This chain joins TRBV5-6 and TRBJ1-1; TRBD1 is a possible D gene (6 bases). This CDR3 contains 13 residues. Germline V gene lookup returns CDR1 SGHDT and CDR2 YYEEEE. CDR3 sequence (DNA): TGTGCCAGCGGCTTGCTCAGGGGCGCTGAAGCTTTCTTT. Amino acid sequence: CASGLLRGAEAFF.

This sequence joins TRBV12-5 and TRBJ2-7; possibly TRBD2 for D (6 bases). V dropped 2 bases and J dropped 2 bases, with 16 bases sitting between them. This CDR3 is built from 16 residues. The germline gives CDR1 LGHNT, CDR2 FRNRAP. CDR3 sequence: CASGLRSGGDTYEQYF. DNA for the CDR3: TGTGCTAGTGGTTTGCGTTCCGGGGGAGACACCTACGAGCAGTACTTC.

This chain joins TRBV19 and TRBJ2-5; the D gene is possibly TRBD1 (6 bases). Trimming removed 7 bases from V and 4 bases from J, with 13 bases in between. This CDR3 comprises 13 residues. Germline CDR1 and CDR2: LNHDA and SQIVND (reference sequence). The CDR3 sequence: CASKGTRLETQYF. In nucleotides, the CDR3 is TGTGCCAGTAAGGGGACAAGGTTAGAGACCCAGTACTTC.

The chain employs TRBV7-3 and TRBJ2-1, with TRBD2 as a possible D gene (6 bases). In germline, CDR1 is SGHTA, CDR2 FQGTGA. The V and J ends lost 3 bases and 3 bases respectively, with 9 bases between them. The CDR3 is made up of 14 amino acids. As DNA, the CDR3 is TGTGCCAGCAGCTTCACGGGAGTCTACAATGAGCAGTTCTTC. It yields the protein CASSFTGVYNEQFF.

This clone occurred a few times. The genes are TRBV6-1 and TRBJ1-4, with a tentative D call TRBD1 (5 bases). The CDR3 has 14 residues. Between the trimmed V and J ends, which lost 6 bases and 2 bases, there was a span of 10 bases. Germline assignment: CDR1 MNHNS and CDR2 SASEGT. The CDR3 spells CASRYRSTNEKLFF. The CDR3 DNA is TGTGCCAGCAGGTACAGGTCTACTAATGAAAAACTGTTTTTT.

This clone turned up a few times. The chain carries TRBV7-9 and TRBJ2-2, with TRBD1 as a possible D gene (6 bases). The germline V and J ends were trimmed by 6 bases and 1 base, with 9 bases remaining between them. In germline, CDR1 is SEHNR, CDR2 FQNEAQ (reference sequence). CDR3 length: 14 residues. CDR3 nucleotides: TGTGCCAGCAGTTGGGACATGAACACCGGGGAGCTGTTTTTT. Its translation: CASSWDMNTGELFF. The whole variable domain, filled in from reference TRBV7-9 and TRBJ2-2, reads DTGVSQNPRHKITKRGQNVTFRCDPISEHNRLYWYRQTLGQGPEFLTYFQNEAQLEKSRLLSDRFSAERPKGSFSTLEIQRTEQGDSAMYLCASSWDMNTGELFFGEGSRLTVL.

This clone was seen more than once but under ten times. The chain couples TRBV19 to TRBJ1-5; TRBD1 matches at 9 bases. The germline V gene encodes CDR1 LNHDA and CDR2 SQIVND (reference sequence). The ends lost 5 bases at V and 6 bases at J; junction bases unmatched: 2. The length of the CDR3 is 13 residues. CDR3 coding DNA: TGTGCCAGTAGTGGGGACAGGGTTCAGCCCCAGCATTTT. Its protein product is CASSGDRVQPQHF.

The chain employs TRBV18 and TRBJ1-1; 8 bases align to TRBD1. This CDR3 is 15 amino acids long. Germline V CDR1 and CDR2: KGHSH, LQKENI. V was clipped by 4 bases and J by 5 bases; unmatched bases: 9. The CDR3: CASSRNRGRETEAFF. As DNA, the CDR3 is TGTGCCAGCTCACGTAACAGGGGGAGAGAGACTGAAGCTTTCTTT.

This clone showed up just a few times. This rearrangement joins TRBV7-2 to TRBJ2-6; D possibly corresponds to TRBD1 (6 bases). The CDR3 runs 17 residues. Trimming shortened V by 4 bases and J by 0 bases, and 13 bases separated the two germline ends. Per germline, CDR1 SGHTA and CDR2 FQGNSA. In DNA, the CDR3 is TGTGCCAGCAGCTACCCCCGGGACACCTCTGGGGCCAACGTCCTGACTTTC. Its translation is CASSYPRDTSGANVLTF.

The chain recombines TRBV9 with TRBJ1-6; TRBD1 matches 7 bases. The CDR3 is 15 amino acids. Germline CDR1 reads SGDLS; CDR2 reads YYNGEE. Trimming cost V 3 bases and J 9 bases; bases outside gene matches: 9. CDR3 nucleotide sequence: TGTGCCAGCAGCGGTAGACAGGGAACGTCTTCACCCCTCCACTTT. Protein sequence: CASSGRQGTSSPLHF.

This clone was seen a handful of times. The chain employs TRBV4-2 and TRBJ1-1, with TRBD1 identical over 11 bases. With 3 bases clipped from V and 0 bases from J, the junction kept 6 bases outside the gene matches. CDR1 is LGHNA, CDR2 YNFKEQ, per germline. The CDR3 has 17 amino acids. The CDR3 region has the DNA TGTGCCAGCAGCCAGGACAGGGGGCCGATTATGAACACTGAAGCTTTCTTT. It yields the protein CASSQDRGPIMNTEAFF.

V usage is TRBV19 and J usage is TRBJ2-2, with D maybe TRBD2 (6 bases). Germline CDR1 LNHDA, CDR2 SQIVND (reference sequence). CDR3 size: 13 residues. With 7 bases removed from V and 8 bases from J, the gap between germline ends came to 14 bases. CDR3 nucleotide sequence: TGTGCCAGTATATTCACAGGAGGGGGGGAGCTGTTTTTT. This encodes CASIFTGGGELFF.

The chain carries TRBV11-1 and TRBJ2-5; 9 bases align to TRBD2. The germline CDR1 and CDR2 sequences are SGHAT and FQDESV (reference sequence). The CDR3 consists of 15 residues. With 5 bases clipped from V and 5 bases from J, the junction kept 9 bases outside the gene matches. The CDR3 region is CASSPPSGRSETQYF. The CDR3 DNA is TGTGCCAGCAGCCCCCCCAGCGGGAGGTCGGAGACCCAGTACTTC.

V gene TRBV7-9 combines with J gene TRBJ1-1; unclear D gene. Looked up from germline, CDR1 is SEHNR and CDR2 is FQNEAQ (reference sequence). This CDR3 is built from 12 residues. V was pared by 3 bases and J by 3 bases, with 5 bases between. The CDR3 nucleotides are TGTGCCAGCAGCTTCCTACACACTGAAGCTTTCTTT. This codes for CASSFLHTEAFF.

Concerning this clone itself: One end of the junction fails to match germline, which may point to a read error. The chain is built from TRBV5-1 and TRBJ1-2; D gene unclear. The length of the CDR3 is 14 residues. Germline CDR1 reads SGHRS; CDR2 reads YFSETQ. CDR3: CASSLGSQNYGYPF. For the CDR3, the DNA is TGCGCCAGCAGCTTGGGAAGCCAAAACTATGGCTACCCCTTC.

V is TRBV18 and J is TRBJ1-4; D is unresolved. CDR3 length: 15 residues. The germline gives CDR1 KGHSH, CDR2 LQKENI. Trimming cost V 3 bases and J 0 bases, with 8 bases left between them. The CDR3 loop reads CASSPGAPTNEKLFF. CDR3 nucleotide sequence: TGTGCCAGCTCACCGGGAGCCCCAACTAATGAAAAACTGTTTTTT.

This clone occurred a few times. V gene TRBV18 combines with J gene TRBJ1-2; D is uncertain. The CDR3 is 13 amino acids. From germline, CDR1 is KGHSH and CDR2 LQKENI. The V gene lost 0 bases and the J gene lost 8 bases, with 10 bases spanning the gap. In DNA, the CDR3 is TGTGCCAGCTCACCACCGAACGGGAACGGCTACACCTTC. This encodes CASSPPNGNGYTF.

This clone was recorded only once. V usage is TRBV29-1 and J usage is TRBJ1-5; 7 bases align to TRBD1. V was pared by 3 bases and J by 6 bases, with 8 bases of the junction left unmatched. The CDR3 is 14 residues long. Germline lookup yields CDR1 SQVTM and CDR2 ANQGSEA. The CDR3: CSVDIGGAGQPQHF. The CDR3 DNA follows: TGCAGCGTTGATATAGGGGGCGCAGGTCAGCCCCAGCATTTT. The variable domain in full, with the rest retrieved from reference TRBV29-1 and TRBJ1-5, is SAVISQKPSRDICQRGTSLTIQCQVDSQVTMMFWYRQQPGQSLTLIATANQGSEATYESGFVIDKFPISRPNLTFSTLTVSNMSPEDSSIYLCSVDIGGAGQPQHFGDGTRLSIL.

The chain joins TRBV27 to TRBJ1-2; no clear D gene. The CDR3 consists of 14 residues. Trimming removed 3 bases at V and 5 bases at J, with 13 bases between. The germline V gene has CDR1 MNHEY and CDR2 SMNVEV (reference sequence). This chain's CDR3 is CASSFGRSFYGYTF. Written as DNA, the CDR3 is TGTGCCAGCAGTTTTGGCCGATCCTTTTATGGCTACACCTTC.

About this clone itself: At one boundary the junction diverges from the germline segment, which might be a read error. The chain combines TRBV11-2 with TRBJ2-7, with TRBD1 matching over 10 bases. CDR1 and CDR2 (germline): SGHAT, FQNNGV. CDR3 size: 12 residues. This chain's CDR3 is CASSLFSGQGHF. CDR3 nucleotides: TGTGCCAGCAGCTTATTTTCGGGACAGGGGCACTTC.

This rearrangement joins TRBV7-9 to TRBJ2-7; no clear D gene. The CDR3 is made up of 13 amino acids. V dropped 1 base and J dropped 3 bases, with 7 bases sitting between them. The V gene's germline CDR1 is SEHNR and CDR2 FQNEAQ (reference sequence). CDR3 DNA sequence: TGTGCCAGCAGCTTAGACCAGTTCTACGAGCAGTACTTC. Translated: CASSLDQFYEQYF.